A selection of T cell receptor beta chains follows, all from one sample in a study of T cell responses to AZD1222 COVID-19 vaccine. This table comes from immunoSEQ multiplex PCR, and its TCRdb copy is limited to in-frame clones, with some not included. Of about 150,000 clones in the sample, 85% to 90% were seen once. Sample: peripheral blood, taken on day 0 of MenACWY control vaccination. These receptors all stem from an adult in good health. CDR3s include the opening cysteine and the closing phenylalanine or tryptophan. The D gene is left open where the match is weak. The size field is filled for only some rows; it gives once, few, many or a size class.

TRBD1,TRBJ1-2,TRBV4-1,NA,CASSQAGGDYGYTF,TGCGCCAGCAGCCAAGCAGGGGGCGACTATGGCTACACCTTC
NA,TRBJ2-5,TRBV5-1,NA,CASSLDGSPQYF,TGCGCCAGCAGCTTAGACGGTTCGCCCCAGTACTTC
NA,TRBJ1-6,TRBV7-2,NA,CASSFWGPNSPLHF,TGTGCCAGCAGCTTTTGGGGTCCGAATTCACCCCTCCACTTT
NA,TRBJ1-1,TRBV6-2/TRBV6-3,once,CASSYPSARVVDFEAFF,TGTGCCAGCAGTTACCCATCAGCCAGGGTCGTCGATTTTGAAGCTTTCTTT
NA,TRBJ2-2,TRBV7-9,few,CASSSPVNRAGELFF,TGTGCCAGCAGCTCTCCGGTCAACAGGGCCGGGGAGCTGTTTTTT
NA,TRBJ1-1,TRBV7-8,NA,CASSLGGSANTEAFF,TGTGCCAGCAGCTTAGGAGGATCCGCGAACACTGAAGCTTTCTTT
NA,TRBJ2-2,TRBV5-1,NA,CASSLRTSNTGELFF,TGCGCCAGCAGCTTGAGAACCTCGAACACCGGGGAGCTGTTTTTT
TRBD1,TRBJ1-6,TRBV11-2,NA,CASRRQGGNSPLHF,TGTGCCAGCAGAAGACAGGGCGGTAATTCACCCCTCCACTTT
NA,TRBJ2-7,TRBV6-5,NA,CASSYSPQGGYEQYF,TGTGCCAGCAGTTACTCCCCCCAGGGAGGCTACGAGCAGTACTTC
NA,TRBJ1-2,TRBV21-1,NA,CASTQDRDTNYGYTF,TGTGCCAGCACCCAAGACAGGGACACTAACTATGGCTACACCTTC
TRBD1,TRBJ1-2,TRBV29-1,NA,CSVRGQGGGYTF,TGCAGCGTCCGGGGACAGGGAGGCGGCTACACCTTC
NA,TRBJ2-3,TRBV29-1,NA,CSVERSTDTQYF,TGCAGCGTTGAAAGGAGCACAGATACGCAGTATTTT
TRBD2,TRBJ2-1,TRBV2,NA,CAQGGRLAAGNEQFF,TGTGCCCAAGGAGGGAGACTAGCGGCCGGGAATGAGCAGTTCTTC
TRBD2,TRBJ2-7,TRBV3-1/TRBV3-2,NA,CASSQDTGLARYEQYF,TGTGCCAGCAGCCAAGATACGGGACTAGCGCGCTACGAGCAGTACTTC
TRBD1,TRBJ1-2,TRBV3-1/TRBV3-2,NA,CASSQVGQGPFGYTF,TGTGCCAGCAGCCAAGTGGGACAGGGACCCTTTGGCTACACCTTC
TRBD1,TRBJ2-1,TRBV28,NA,CASRPLQGSVSYNEQFF,TGTGCCAGCAGACCCCTACAGGGGTCCGTCTCCTACAATGAGCAGTTCTTC
NA,TRBJ1-1,TRBV21-1,NA,CASSKKGEKNTEAFF,TGTGCCAGCAGCAAAAAGGGAGAAAAGAACACTGAAGCTTTCTTT
NA,TRBJ2-2,TRBV4-2,NA,CASTSTRSGELFF,TGTGCCAGCACTTCGACTAGATCCGGGGAGCTGTTTTTT
NA,TRBJ1-4,TRBV15,NA,CATSRDGGESEKLFF,TGTGCCACCAGCAGAGATGGCGGGGAGAGTGAAAAACTGTTTTTT
NA,TRBJ1-2,TRBV7-2,NA,CASSLGRGVNYTF,TGTGCCAGCAGCTTAGGCAGGGGCGTAAACTACACCTTC
TRBD2,TRBJ2-1,TRBV5-1,NA,CASSLLAGEYNEQFF,TGCGCCAGCAGCTTGCTAGCGGGGGAGTACAATGAGCAGTTCTTC
TRBD2,TRBJ2-5,TRBV7-2,NA,CASSPRGLAGAETQYF,TGTGCCAGCAGCCCCCGTGGGCTAGCGGGGGCCGAGACCCAGTACTTC
NA,TRBJ2-1,TRBV9,NA,CASSGSLQGYNEQFF,TGTGCCAGCAGCGGGAGCCTCCAGGGATACAATGAGCAGTTCTTC
NA,TRBJ2-3,TRBV2,NA,CASWGQDTQYF,TGTGCCAGCTGGGGTCAGGATACGCAGTATTTT
TRBD1,TRBJ2-3,TRBV9,NA,CASSERQGATDTQYF,TGTGCCAGCAGCGAACGACAGGGGGCAACAGATACGCAGTATTTT
NA,TRBJ2-1,TRBV24-1,NA,CATSDLQGRRGGQFF,TGTGCCACCAGTGATTTGCAGGGACGAAGAGGGGGGCAGTTCTTC
NA,TRBJ1-5,TRBV27,NA,CASTVGAGSNQPQHF,TGTGCCTCTACGGTGGGAGCTGGGAGCAATCAGCCCCAGCATTTT
NA,TRBJ2-1,TRBV30,NA,CAWSVGMGSYNEQFF,TGTGCCTGGAGTGTAGGAATGGGCTCCTACAATGAGCAGTTCTTC
NA,TRBJ1-3,TRBV10-2,NA,CASSDSGGNTIYF,TGCGCCAGCAGTGACAGTGGAGGAAACACCATATATTTT
NA,TRBJ1-2,TRBV4-2,once,CASGRETGGYTF,TGTGCCAGCGGTCGGGAAACGGGTGGCTACACCTTC
NA,TRBJ1-4,TRBV4-2,NA,CASSREFRELFF,TGTGCCAGCAGCCGCGAGTTTAGGGAACTGTTTTTT
NA,TRBJ1-2,TRBV28,many,CASRLTPPNYGYTF,TGTGCCAGCAGGCTGACACCGCCTAACTATGGCTACACCTTC
NA,TRBJ2-7,TRBV4-1,NA,CASSIGYGSYEQYF,TGCGCCAGCAGCATAGGGTATGGCTCCTACGAGCAGTACTTC
TRBD1,TRBJ1-5,TRBV28,NA,CASSPADRGRNQPQHF,TGTGCCAGCAGTCCGGCCGACAGGGGTCGCAATCAGCCCCAGCATTTT
NA,TRBJ1-6,TRBV11-3,few,CASTRRNSPLHF,TGTGCCAGCACCCGCAGGAATTCACCCCTCCACTTT